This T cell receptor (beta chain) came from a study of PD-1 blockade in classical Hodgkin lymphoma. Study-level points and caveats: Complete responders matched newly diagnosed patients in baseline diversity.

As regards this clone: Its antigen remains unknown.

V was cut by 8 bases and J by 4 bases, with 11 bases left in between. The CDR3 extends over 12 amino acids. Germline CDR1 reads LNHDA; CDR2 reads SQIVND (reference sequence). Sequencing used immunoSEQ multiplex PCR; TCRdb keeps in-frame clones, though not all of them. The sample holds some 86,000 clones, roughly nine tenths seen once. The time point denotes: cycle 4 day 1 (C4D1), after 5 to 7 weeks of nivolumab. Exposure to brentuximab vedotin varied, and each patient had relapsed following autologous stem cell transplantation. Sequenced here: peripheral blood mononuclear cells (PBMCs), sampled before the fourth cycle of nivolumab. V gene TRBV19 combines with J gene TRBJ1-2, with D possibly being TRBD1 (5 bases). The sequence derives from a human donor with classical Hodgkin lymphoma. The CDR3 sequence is CASGGGIYGYTF. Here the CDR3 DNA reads TGTGCCAGTGGCGGGGGGATCTATGGCTACACCTTC.